The present entry profiles one T cell receptor beta chain with its context. These data originate in a study of blood T cell repertoires in COVID-19. Authors' processing steps: Amplifying reference gene primers gave estimates of nucleated cell counts. Clones were read by immunoSEQ multiplex PCR, and TCRdb kept only the in-frame ones, dropping some. V and J calls and clone size come straight from that table; D and trimming were deduced from the DNA. Of a few hundred thousand clones in the sample, roughly four fifths were seen once. Germline CDR1 and CDR2: SGHTA and FQGNSA. Unmatched junction bases numbered 8, after V lost 5 bases and J lost 4 bases. The CDR3 totals 15 residues.

This receptor was identified in a man at least 80 years old with acute or convalescent COVID-19. The sequenced sample was peripheral blood. The rearrangement links TRBV7-2 to TRBJ1-5, with 7 bases that match TRBD1. CDR3 in DNA: TGTGCCAGCAGCCCTTGGGACAGACCGAATCAGCCCCAGCATTTT. Protein product: CASSPWDRPNQPQHF.